This T cell receptor beta chain was captured by sequencing in a study of T cells in localized non-small cell lung cancer. Whole-study results and caveats: Uninvolved adjacent lung showed the highest T cell clonality, exceeding tumor. Overall survival was longer when the density of T cells in the blood was higher.

Sequenced by immunoSEQ multiplex PCR; TCRdb stores in-frame clones only, minus some. Counted here are around 25,000 clones, roughly nine tenths occurring once; the ten biggest clones make up around 23%. This clone was observed a single time. The antigen remains undetermined. This TCR was sampled from a man between 40 and 70 years old with stage I squamous cell lung carcinoma. Here the sequenced sample was peripheral blood, taken before any cancer treatment.

CDR3: CASSSRAPRDTQYF. CDR3 sequence (DNA): TGTGCCAGCAGCTCCCGGGCTCCCAGAGATACGCAGTATTTT. This chain joins TRBV7-3 and TRBJ2-3; D not certain. The V gene lost 4 bases and the J gene lost 5 bases, with 13 bases spanning the gap. The CDR3 loop spans 14 amino acids. Germline V CDR1 and CDR2: SGHTA, FQGTGA.